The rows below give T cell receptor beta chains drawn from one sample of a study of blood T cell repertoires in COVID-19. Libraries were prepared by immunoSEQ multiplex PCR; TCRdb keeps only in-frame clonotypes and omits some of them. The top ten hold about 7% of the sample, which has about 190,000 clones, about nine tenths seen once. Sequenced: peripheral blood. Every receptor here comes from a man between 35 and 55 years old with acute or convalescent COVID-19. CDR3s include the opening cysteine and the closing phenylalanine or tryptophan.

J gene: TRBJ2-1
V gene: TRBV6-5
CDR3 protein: CASSYSGTGGAEQFF

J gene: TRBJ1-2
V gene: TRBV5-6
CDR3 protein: CASRGTGGESTF

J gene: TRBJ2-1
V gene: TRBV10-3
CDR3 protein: CAISASGRSYNEQFF

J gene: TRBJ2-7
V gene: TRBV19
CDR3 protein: CASSIAQGFYEQYF

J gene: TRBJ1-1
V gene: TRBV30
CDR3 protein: CAWIWGGGTEAFF

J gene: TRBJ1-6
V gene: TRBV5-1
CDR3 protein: CASSLVGGGTNSPLHF

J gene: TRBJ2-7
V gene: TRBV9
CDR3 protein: CASSVGPGTGHEQYF

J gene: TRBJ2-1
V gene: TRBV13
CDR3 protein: CASSLAGSEQFF

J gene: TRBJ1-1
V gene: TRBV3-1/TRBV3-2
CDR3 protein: CASSQGSSTGFMNTEAFF

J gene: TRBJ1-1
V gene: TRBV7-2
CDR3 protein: CASSPKGRPNTEAFF

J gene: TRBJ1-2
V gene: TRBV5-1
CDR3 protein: CASSNLDSNYGYTF

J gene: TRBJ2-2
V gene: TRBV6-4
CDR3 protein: CASSKDPPGQGYYTGELFF

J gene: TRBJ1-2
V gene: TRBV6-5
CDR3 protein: CASSADSNYGYTF

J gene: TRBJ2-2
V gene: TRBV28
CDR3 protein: CASRTSGTYTGELFF

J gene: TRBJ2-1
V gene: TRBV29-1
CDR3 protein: CSGATGGTYNEQFF

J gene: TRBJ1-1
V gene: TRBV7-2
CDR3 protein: CASSPGWTGGPTEAFF

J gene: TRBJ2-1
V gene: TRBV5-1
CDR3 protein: CASTLRTTLQAGLFF

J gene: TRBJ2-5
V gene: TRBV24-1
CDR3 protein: CATSDLRGTGEETQYF

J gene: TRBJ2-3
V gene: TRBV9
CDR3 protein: CASSVAGAGASTDTQYF

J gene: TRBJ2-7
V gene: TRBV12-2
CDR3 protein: CASRLVQSGHLGYYEQYF

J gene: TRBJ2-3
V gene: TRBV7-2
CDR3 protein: CASSPRTSGGLDTQYF

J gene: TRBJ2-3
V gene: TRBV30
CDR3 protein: CAWSRAPDTQYF

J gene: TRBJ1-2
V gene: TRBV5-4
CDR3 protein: CASSPPGTGTYYGYTF

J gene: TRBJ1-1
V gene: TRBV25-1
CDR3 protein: CASSEGGGGPTEAFF

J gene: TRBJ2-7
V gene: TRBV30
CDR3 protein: CAWSVAHEQYF

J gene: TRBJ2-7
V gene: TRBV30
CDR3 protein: CAWGTDSYEQYF

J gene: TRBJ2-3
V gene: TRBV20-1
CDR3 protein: CSASRGAANTDTQYF

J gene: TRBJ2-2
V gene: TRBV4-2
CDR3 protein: CASSQVQGWTGELFF

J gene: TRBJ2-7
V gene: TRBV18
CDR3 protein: CASSPRTGSSYEQYF

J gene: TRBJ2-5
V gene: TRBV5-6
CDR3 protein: CASSFSRQETQYF

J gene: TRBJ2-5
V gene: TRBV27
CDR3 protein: CASSTRAAGETQYF

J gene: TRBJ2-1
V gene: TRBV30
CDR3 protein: CAWREPGQGVQSSYNEQFF

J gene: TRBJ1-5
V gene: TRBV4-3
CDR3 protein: CASSLGTGIQPQHF

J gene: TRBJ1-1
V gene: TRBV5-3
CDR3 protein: CARSLVQDTQGPLSEAFF

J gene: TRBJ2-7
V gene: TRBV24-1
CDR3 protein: CATSDAGQGGPYEQYF

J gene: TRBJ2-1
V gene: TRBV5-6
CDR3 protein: CASSLTSSYNEQFF

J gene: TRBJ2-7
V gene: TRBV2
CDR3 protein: CASSPIGTSAYEQYF

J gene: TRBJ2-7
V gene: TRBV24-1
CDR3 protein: CATSDPGTGDEQYF

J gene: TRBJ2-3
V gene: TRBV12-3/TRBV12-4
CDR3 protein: CASSLARTDTQYF

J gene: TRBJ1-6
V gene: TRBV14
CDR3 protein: CASSQSSRNSPLHF

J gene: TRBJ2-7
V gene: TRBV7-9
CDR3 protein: CASSLAKLAGDSYEQYF

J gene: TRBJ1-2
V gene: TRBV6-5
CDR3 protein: CASSYGQSYGYTF

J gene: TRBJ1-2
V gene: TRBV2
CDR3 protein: CASSPTGIGYGYTF

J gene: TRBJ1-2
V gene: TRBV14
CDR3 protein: CASSQGRQGYGYTF

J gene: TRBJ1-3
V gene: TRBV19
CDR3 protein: CASRLGTAFSGNTIYF

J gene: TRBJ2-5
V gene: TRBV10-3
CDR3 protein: CAISGGTSGESRETQYF

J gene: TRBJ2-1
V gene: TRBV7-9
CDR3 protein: CASSFGTSGGWSSYNEQFF

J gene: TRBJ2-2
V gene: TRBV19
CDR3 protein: CASRDRGRTGELFF

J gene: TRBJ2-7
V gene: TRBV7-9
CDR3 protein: CASSPSDRGHSYEQYF

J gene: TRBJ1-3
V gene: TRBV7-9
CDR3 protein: CASTGDNSGNTIYF

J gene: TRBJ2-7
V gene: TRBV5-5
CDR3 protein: CASSLGGLDYEQYF

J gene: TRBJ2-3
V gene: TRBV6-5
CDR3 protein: CASRSSGGGTDTQYF

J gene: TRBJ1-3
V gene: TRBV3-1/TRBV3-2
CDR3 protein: CASSFGQSGNTIYF

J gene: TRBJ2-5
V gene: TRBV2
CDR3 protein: CASKRGGAETQYF

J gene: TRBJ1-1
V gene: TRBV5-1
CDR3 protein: CASSSLPGGVNTEAFF

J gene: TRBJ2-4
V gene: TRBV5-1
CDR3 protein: CASSLTGTGQNIQYF

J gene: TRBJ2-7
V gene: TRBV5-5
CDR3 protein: CASSLESLPQAEQYF

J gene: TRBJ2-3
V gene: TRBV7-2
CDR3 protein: CASSLALAGGYTDTQYF